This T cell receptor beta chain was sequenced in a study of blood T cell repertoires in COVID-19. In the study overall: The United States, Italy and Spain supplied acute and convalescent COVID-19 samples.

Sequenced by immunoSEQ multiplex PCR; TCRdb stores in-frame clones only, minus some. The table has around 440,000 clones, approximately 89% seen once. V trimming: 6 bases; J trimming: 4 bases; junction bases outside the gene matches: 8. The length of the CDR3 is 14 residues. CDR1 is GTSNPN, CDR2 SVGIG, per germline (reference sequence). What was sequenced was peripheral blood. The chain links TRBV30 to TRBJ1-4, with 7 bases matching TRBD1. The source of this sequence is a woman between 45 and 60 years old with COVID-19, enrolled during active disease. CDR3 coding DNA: TGTGCCTGTCCTAACAGGGGTGATAATGAAAAACTGTTTTTT. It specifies CACPNRGDNEKLFF.